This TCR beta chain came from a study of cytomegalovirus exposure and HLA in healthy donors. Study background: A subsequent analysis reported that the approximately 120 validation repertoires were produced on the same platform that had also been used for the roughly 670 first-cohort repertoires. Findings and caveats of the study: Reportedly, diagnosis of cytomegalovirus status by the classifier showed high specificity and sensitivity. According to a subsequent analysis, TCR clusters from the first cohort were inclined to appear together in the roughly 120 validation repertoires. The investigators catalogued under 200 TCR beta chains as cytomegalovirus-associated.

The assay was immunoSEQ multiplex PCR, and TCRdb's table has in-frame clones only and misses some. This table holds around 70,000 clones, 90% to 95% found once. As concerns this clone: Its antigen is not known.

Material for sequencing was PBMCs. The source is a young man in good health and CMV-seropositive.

This chain's CDR3 is CASSANSIILGRTAQETQYF. CDR3 coding DNA: TGTGCCAGCAGTGCAAACTCCATAATCCTTGGGCGGACTGCTCAAGAGACCCAGTACTTC. The V and J genes are TRBV6-1 and TRBJ2-5; tentatively, D is TRBD2 (5 bases). The germline V and J ends were trimmed by 4 bases and 2 bases, with 29 bases remaining between them. The germline V gene has CDR1 MNHNS and CDR2 SASEGT. The CDR3 sequence is 20 residues long.